This T cell receptor beta chain was captured by sequencing in a study of blood T cells in healthy people across ages. Points from the study as a whole: Diversity of TCR beta per million T cells declined in a roughly linear way with age. Higher diversity and more naive CD4+ cells were features of long-lived donors, compared to aged donors. It was not known whether donors were CMV positive (a possible confounder of expanded clonotype changes).

With 4 bases removed from V and 4 bases from J, the gap between germline ends came to 15 bases. CDR3 length: 15 residues. Germline V gene sequence: CDR1 MGHRA, CDR2 YSYEKL. The authors ran a second PCR of about 6 to 11 cycles using a sample-barcoded 5' primer and a J-beta primer mix. Tagging of each cDNA molecule was performed by a template-switch adaptor with 12 random nucleotides. Each CDR3 protein gets one entry after TCRdb re-called the 5' RACE reads with MiXCR. Here the sample spans approximately 2,000,000 distinct CDR3 sequences, 30% to 40% being singletons. A remark on this clonotype: Its antigen remains unidentified.

The chain employs TRBV4-1 and TRBJ2-3; a weak D match, TRBD2 (7 bases). The TCR was taken from a human donor in good health. Sequencing was performed on blood. The CDR3 sequence is CASSPGGGPPDTQYF. The DNA of the CDR3 is TGCGCCAGCAGCCCTGGGGGGGGGCCCCCAGATACGCAGTATTTT.